One T cell receptor beta chain is described in this entry. Germline V CDR1 and CDR2: MNHEY, SVGAGI. Trimming took 6 bases from V and 3 from J, leaving 17 bases between them. CDR3 size: 15 residues. This record comes from a study of control samples from healthy donors and cancer patients. Sequencing used immunoSEQ multiplex PCR; TCRdb keeps in-frame clones, though not all of them. The sample consists of 40,000 to 55,000 clones, less than 95% of them appearing once. The V call is TRBV6-5, the J call TRBJ1-2, with TRBD1 as a possible D gene (6 bases). This clonotype was obtained from a woman aged 35 to 49 with head and neck cancer. The sequenced material came from PBMCs. The CDR3 sequence: CASRVNVRGDYGYTF. The CDR3, as DNA: TGTGCCAGCAGGGTGAATGTCAGGGGAGACTATGGCTACACCTTC.